This T cell receptor beta chain stems from a study of breast tumors, draining lymph nodes, adjacent tissues. The study's findings and limits: Compared with lymph nodes, tumors were less diverse; compared with nontumor tissue, more.

TCRdb re-called the multiplex PCR reads through MiXCR, storing one row per CDR3 protein. Among fewer than 80,000 distinct CDR3 sequences listed, 43% were seen once. Concerning this clonotype: Its antigen is currently unknown.

The germline gives CDR1 DFQATT, CDR2 SNEGSKA (reference sequence). This CDR3 comprises 14 residues. V lost 3 bases, J lost 7 bases, and 18 bases lay in between. The TCR originated in a female donor with breast cancer. Some clones in this sample may be carry-over from other donors' samples. V usage is TRBV20-1 and J usage is TRBJ1-2; D is unclear. The sequenced sample was breast tumor tissue. Here the CDR3 reads CSASVGGLSAGYTF. CDR3 DNA sequence: TGCAGTGCTAGCGTTGGTGGGTTGTCGGCTGGCTACACCTTC.